A selection of T cell receptor beta chains follows, all from one sample in a study of T cell responses to AZD1222 COVID-19 vaccine. Clones were sequenced by immunoSEQ multiplex PCR, and TCRdb holds only the in-frame ones, with some missing. The repertoire has around 200,000 clones, 90% to 95% of them found once; the top ten carry 1%. This material consisted of peripheral blood, taken 28 days after the second dose of the MenACWY control vaccine. The source of these receptors is an adult who received the MenACWY meningococcal vaccine as a control. CDR3s include the opening cysteine and the closing phenylalanine or tryptophan. D genes are given only for firm matches. Size is stated for part of the rows, as once, few or many counts, or as a class when the clone is expanded.

NA	NA	TRBJ2-3	TRBV12-3/TRBV12-4	TGTGCCAGCAGTTTAGCGGGTACGCAGTATTTT	CASSLAGTQYF
NA	NA	TRBJ1-4	TRBV18	TGTGCCAGCTCACCTACTGGGGGGGAAAAACTGTTTTTT	CASSPTGGEKLFF
NA	NA	TRBJ1-5	TRBV7-2	TGTGCCAGCAGCTTAGCAGCGGCGAATCAGCCCCAGCATTTT	CASSLAAANQPQHF
NA	once	TRBJ1-1	TRBV13	TGTGCCAGCAGCTTAAGGAGGATGAACACTGAAGCTTTCTTT	CASSLRRMNTEAFF
TRBD1	once	TRBJ1-1	TRBV18	TGTGCCAGCTCAGGGGACAGGGGACTGAACACTGAAGCTTTCTTT	CASSGDRGLNTEAFF
NA	NA	TRBJ1-2	TRBV5-4	TGTGCCAGCAGCCACCGGGGGCAAGATGGCTACACCTTC	CASSHRGQDGYTF
NA	NA	TRBJ2-6	TRBV4-3	TGCGCCAGCAGCCAAGTATTTGGGGGTAGCTCTGGGGCCAACGTCCTGACTTTC	CASSQVFGGSSGANVLTF
NA	NA	TRBJ1-1	TRBV30	TGTGCCTGGAGCAGTTCTGTGGCTGAAGCTTTCTTT	CAWSSSVAEAFF
NA	NA	TRBJ1-2	TRBV5-8	TGTGCCAGCACCATACTCTGGGTGGGTCCTAACTATGGCTACACCTTC	CASTILWVGPNYGYTF
NA	NA	TRBJ1-1	TRBV5-1	TGCGCCAGCAGCCTGGACGTGAGTAACACTGAAGCTTTCTTT	CASSLDVSNTEAFF
NA	NA	TRBJ2-3	TRBV6-2/TRBV6-3	TGTGCCAGCAGTTACCCCCTCGGAAGTGAAGAGCATACGCAGTATTTT	CASSYPLGSEEHTQYF
TRBD1	NA	TRBJ1-2	TRBV6-5	TGTGCCAGCAGTTACGGCAGGGGGCCTGGCTACACCTTC	CASSYGRGPGYTF
NA	NA	TRBJ2-1	TRBV28	TGTGCCAGCACCCCTGGGAGGAGTTCCTACAATGAGCAGTTCTTC	CASTPGRSSYNEQFF
NA	NA	TRBJ2-5	TRBV29-1	TGCAGCGTTGTAGCGCAAGAAGAGACCCAGTACTTC	CSVVAQEETQYF
NA	NA	TRBJ2-3	TRBV5-5	TGTGCCAGCAGCTGGGCCGGGACGAGCACAGATACGCAGTATTTT	CASSWAGTSTDTQYF
NA	NA	TRBJ1-6	TRBV18	TGTGCCAGCTCACCCAGGGCCCGATCTGATAATTCACCCCTCCACTTT	CASSPRARSDNSPLHF
NA	once	TRBJ2-7	TRBV10-3	TGTGCCATCAGTGAACACACCTACGAGCAGTACTTC	CAISEHTYEQYF
TRBD1	NA	TRBJ1-2	TRBV5-4	TGTGCCAGTAAGACAGGGGGCTATGGCTACACCTTC	CASKTGGYGYTF
TRBD1	NA	TRBJ2-1	TRBV2	TGTGCCAGCAGCCCGGGACAGAGAACCTACTCCTACAATGAGCAGTTCTTC	CASSPGQRTYSYNEQFF
NA	NA	TRBJ1-1	TRBV12-5	TGTGCTAGTGGGCAGGGGATGAACACTGAAGCTTTCTTT	CASGQGMNTEAFF
NA	NA	TRBJ2-3	TRBV11-2	TGTGCCAGCAGCTTAGGATCTAGGGGCACAGATACGCAGTATTTT	CASSLGSRGTDTQYF
TRBD1	once	TRBJ1-1	TRBV4-1	TGCGCCAGCAGCCCCCTGACAGGGAAGGGTCGGAAGGCTGAAGCTTTCTTT	CASSPLTGKGRKAEAFF
NA	NA	TRBJ1-1	TRBV5-4	TGTGCCAGCAGCTTAGGTTTGGACACTGAAGCTTTCTTT	CASSLGLDTEAFF
NA	NA	TRBJ2-2	TRBV5-4	TGTGCCAGCAGAGAGCGTGGGGGGTACGCGAACACCGGGGAGCTGTTTTTT	CASRERGGYANTGELFF
NA	once	TRBJ1-2	TRBV12-3/TRBV12-4	TGTGCCAGCAGTTTAGCGAACTATGGCTACACCTTC	CASSLANYGYTF
NA	few	TRBJ1-1	TRBV5-1	TGCGCCAGCAGCTTCGGTCATACAGGACAACCTGAAGCTTTCTTT	CASSFGHTGQPEAFF
TRBD1	once	TRBJ1-4	TRBV20-1	TGCAGTGCTAGAGGCGACAGGGAAGTGTTTTTT	CSARGDREVFF
TRBD1	NA	TRBJ2-5	TRBV5-4	TGTGCCAGCAGCCCCCGCGCAGGGGGCGCGGAGACCCAGTACTTC	CASSPRAGGAETQYF